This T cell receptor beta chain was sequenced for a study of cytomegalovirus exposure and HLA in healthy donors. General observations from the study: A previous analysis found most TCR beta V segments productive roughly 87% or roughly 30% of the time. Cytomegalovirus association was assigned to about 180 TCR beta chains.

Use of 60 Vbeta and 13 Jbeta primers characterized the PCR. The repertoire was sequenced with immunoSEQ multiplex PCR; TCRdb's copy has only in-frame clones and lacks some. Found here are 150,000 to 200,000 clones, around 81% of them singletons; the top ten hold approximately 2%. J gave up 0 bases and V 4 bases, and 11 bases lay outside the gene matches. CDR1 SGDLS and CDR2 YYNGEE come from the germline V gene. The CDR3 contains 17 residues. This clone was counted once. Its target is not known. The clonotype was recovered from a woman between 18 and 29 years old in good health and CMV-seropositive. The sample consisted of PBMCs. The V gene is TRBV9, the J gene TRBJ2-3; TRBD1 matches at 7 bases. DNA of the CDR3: TGTGCCAGCAGCCCTGGGACAGTGATTGCTAGCACAGATACGCAGTATTTT. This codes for CASSPGTVIASTDTQYF.